The rows below give T cell receptor beta chains drawn from one sample of a study of T cell responses to AZD1222 COVID-19 vaccine. Profiled with immunoSEQ multiplex PCR; TCRdb holds only in-frame clones, not every one. The profile shows around 25,000 clones, around 87% of them singletons. This material consisted of peripheral blood, taken 28 days after the second AZD1222 dose. The receptors originated from an adult who received the AZD1222 COVID-19 vaccine. CDR3s include the opening cysteine and the closing phenylalanine or tryptophan. The D gene is left open where the match is weak. Part of the rows lack a size; the others show once, few, many or a class for expanded clones.

size	V	D	J	DNA	CDR3
.	TRBV3-1/TRBV3-2	.	TRBJ2-5	TGTGCCAGCAGCCAGGAGACCCAGTACTTC	CASSQETQYF
.	TRBV7-8	.	TRBJ2-5	TGTGCCAGCAGCGGTCCAGGGGACTCTCGAGAGACCCAGTACTTC	CASSGPGDSRETQYF
.	TRBV7-2	.	TRBJ1-3	TGTGCCAGCAGCACACAGGCCGGCTCTGGAAACACCATATATTTT	CASSTQAGSGNTIYF
.	TRBV3-1/TRBV3-2	TRBD2	TRBJ2-7	TGTGCCAGCAGCCCGACTAGCGGGAGCTACGAGCAGTACTTC	CASSPTSGSYEQYF
.	TRBV4-2	.	TRBJ1-4	TGTGCCAGCAGCCAACTAGGGGAAAAACTGTTTTTT	CASSQLGEKLFF
.	TRBV5-1	TRBD2	TRBJ2-1	TGCGCCAGCAGCACGTGGACTAGCGACAATGAGCAGTTCTTC	CASSTWTSDNEQFF
few	TRBV19	TRBD2	TRBJ2-2	TGTGCCAGTAGGACTAGCGGGGACACCGGGGAGCTGTTTTTT	CASRTSGDTGELFF
.	TRBV11-1	.	TRBJ2-1	TGTGCCAGCAGCCTCCCGCTGGGGGCCTACAATGAGCAGTTCTTC	CASSLPLGAYNEQFF
.	TRBV5-1	.	TRBJ1-3	TGCGCCAGCAGCTTGGACAGCTCTGGAAACACCATATATTTT	CASSLDSSGNTIYF
.	TRBV28	TRBD2	TRBJ2-5	TGTGCCAGCAGTTTTTTCGGGAGGGAGGGGCAAGAGACCCAGTACTTC	CASSFFGREGQETQYF
.	TRBV28	.	TRBJ1-5	TGTGCCAGCAGTTTGGCGGGGGGCCCCAATCAGCCCCAGCATTTT	CASSLAGGPNQPQHF
.	TRBV19	.	TRBJ1-3	TGTGCCAGTAGTATCCCAGGGGCGTCCGGAAACACCATATATTTT	CASSIPGASGNTIYF
.	TRBV5-5	TRBD2	TRBJ2-1	TGTGCCAGCAGCTCCGGGACTAGCGGCTACAATGAGCAGTTCTTC	CASSSGTSGYNEQFF
.	TRBV3-1/TRBV3-2	TRBD1	TRBJ2-7	TGTGCCAGCAGCCACGTGCGGACAGGGCCCTACGAGCAGTACTTC	CASSHVRTGPYEQYF
.	TRBV29-1	TRBD1	TRBJ1-2	TGCAGCGTTAACAGGGGTCGGGGCTATGGCTACACCTTC	CSVNRGRGYGYTF
.	TRBV7-2	.	TRBJ1-5	TGTGCCAGCAGCTTACAGGGGCGGGAGCCCCAGCATTTT	CASSLQGREPQHF
few	TRBV2	.	TRBJ1-2	TGTGCCAGCAGTCCTCCGTATGCGGGCTACACCTTC	CASSPPYAGYTF